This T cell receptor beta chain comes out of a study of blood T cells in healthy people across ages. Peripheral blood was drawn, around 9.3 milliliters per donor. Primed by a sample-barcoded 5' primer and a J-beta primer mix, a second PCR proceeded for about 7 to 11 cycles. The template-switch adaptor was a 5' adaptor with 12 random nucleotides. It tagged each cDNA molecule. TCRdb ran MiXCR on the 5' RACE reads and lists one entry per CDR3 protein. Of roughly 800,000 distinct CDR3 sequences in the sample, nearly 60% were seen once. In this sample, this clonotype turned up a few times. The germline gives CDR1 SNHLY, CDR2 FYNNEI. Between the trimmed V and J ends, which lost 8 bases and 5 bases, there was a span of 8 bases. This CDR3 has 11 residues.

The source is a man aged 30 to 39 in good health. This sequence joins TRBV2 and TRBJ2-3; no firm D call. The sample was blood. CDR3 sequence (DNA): TGTGCCAGCTCCAGCGAAGATACGCAGTATTTT. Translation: CASSSEDTQYF.